These 32 T cell receptor beta chains came from one sample sequenced in a study of blood T cell repertoires in COVID-19. Repertoires were generated with immunoSEQ multiplex PCR, while TCRdb's copy carries only in-frame clones and drops some. The sample includes some 250,000 clones, approximately 90% seen only once; the top ten take 0.99%. Sequencing was carried out using peripheral blood. Receptor source: a woman aged 40 to 55 who had recovered from COVID-19.

J is TRBJ2-1 and V is TRBV29-1, with TRBD1 matching over 8 bases. Germline CDR1 and CDR2: SQVTM and ANQGSEA. Losses at the gene ends were 6 bases for V and 6 bases for J; bases not matched to a gene: 1. The CDR3 covers 11 residues. The CDR3 DNA reads as TGCAGCGTAGACAGGGGCAATGAGCAGTTCTTC. Translation gives CSVDRGNEQFF.

The V gene is TRBV11-2, the J gene TRBJ1-2; 7 bases agree with TRBD1. The J segment lost 5 bases and the V segment lost 4 bases, leaving 7 bases of the junction unmatched. Germline CDR1 and CDR2: SGHAT and FQNNGV. The CDR3 contains 14 residues. CDR3 sequence (DNA): TGTGCCAGCAGCTCCGGAGGACAGGCGTATGGCTACACCTTC. Its protein is CASSSGGQAYGYTF.

V is TRBV4-2 and J is TRBJ2-1; 11 nucleotides line up with TRBD2. Germline CDR1 is LGHNA and CDR2 is YNFKEQ. This CDR3 contains 16 residues. V lost 1 base, J lost 9 bases, and 8 bases stayed unmatched. DNA for the CDR3: TGTGCCAGCAGCCAAGGGGTAGCGGGAGGGCAGGGTGAGCAGTTCTTC. It specifies CASSQGVAGGQGEQFF.

This chain connects TRBV6-5 to TRBJ1-1; D gene uncertain. CDR3 length: 13 residues. Germline V gene lookup returns CDR1 MNHEY and CDR2 SVGAGI. Trimming shortened V by 2 bases and J by 7 bases, and 11 bases separated the two germline ends. The CDR3 region is CASSYPGRGEAFF. The CDR3 nucleotides read TGTGCCAGCAGTTACCCCGGACGGGGTGAAGCTTTCTTT.

In this sample, this clone turned up once. Other DNA sequences in the sample encode the same CDR3. The chain is built from TRBV25-1 and TRBJ1-1; D is possibly TRBD1 (6 bases). Looked up from germline, CDR1 is MGHDK and CDR2 is SYGVNS. This CDR3 has 13 amino acids. V was shortened by 5 bases and J by 4 bases, with 11 bases between the two germline ends. CDR3 DNA: TGTGCCAGCAGTCATGCGGGGGCCACTGAAGCTTTCTTT. This encodes CASSHAGATEAFF.

This chain connects TRBV10-2 to TRBJ1-2, with 8 bases matching TRBD1. V shed 2 bases, J shed 3 bases, and the junction held 5 bases outside the gene matches. This CDR3 has 15 amino acids. Germline V gives CDR1 WSHSY, CDR2 SAAADI. CDR3 sequence reads: CASSEPGTGDYGYTF. The CDR3 DNA is TGCGCCAGCAGTGAGCCTGGGACAGGAGACTATGGCTACACCTTC.

This clone showed up just a few times. This chain joins TRBV18 and TRBJ2-7; D is possibly TRBD2 (6 bases). V was trimmed by 5 bases and J by 2 bases, leaving 19 bases between them. This CDR3 has 16 residues. CDR1 KGHSH and CDR2 LQKENI come from the germline V gene. DNA for the CDR3: TGTGCCAGCTCAGGGTCGGGACTCCAGTTAACCTACGAGCAGTACTTC. Translated, it gives CASSGSGLQLTYEQYF. The whole variable domain, remainder taken from reference TRBV18 and TRBJ2-7, is NAGVMQNPRHLVRRRGQEARLRCSPMKGHSHVYWYRQLPEEGLKFMVYLQKENIIDESGMPKERFSAEFPKEGPSILRIQQVVRGDSAAYFCASSGSGLQLTYEQYFGPGTRLTVT.

This clone was counted a single time. V and J are TRBV13 and TRBJ2-3; weak D call: TRBD2 (6 bases). V was pared by 5 bases and J by 2 bases, with 14 bases between. Germline V gene sequence: CDR1 PRHDT, CDR2 FYEKMQ (reference sequence). The CDR3 is 15 residues long. This CDR3 reads CASSLRGLDTDTQYF. The CDR3 DNA reads as TGTGCCAGCAGCCTTAGGGGACTTGACACAGATACGCAGTATTTT.

The chain carries TRBV7-9 and TRBJ2-2, with 14 bases that match TRBD2. V gave up 4 bases and J gave up 6 bases; unmatched junction bases: 10. Germline values: CDR1 SEHNR, CDR2 FQNEAQ (reference sequence). This CDR3 is 18 amino acids long. The CDR3 nucleotides read TGTGCCAGCAGCTCCCCAGGGACTAGCGGGAGTAGGGCCGGGGAGCTGTTTTTT. Translated, it gives CASSSPGTSGSRAGELFF.

CDR3 residues: CASKTGAGNNEQYF. Written as DNA, the CDR3 is TGTGCCAGCAAAACTGGGGCAGGGAACAACGAGCAGTACTTC. This chain connects TRBV6-5 to TRBJ2-7, with a possible D match to TRBD1 (5 bases). This CDR3 is 14 amino acids long. Germline loops: CDR1 MNHEY, CDR2 SVGAGI. The V end was cut by 7 bases, the J end by 5 bases, with 18 bases between.

This chain connects TRBV7-2 to TRBJ1-3; the match to TRBD1 covers 9 bases. CDR3 length: 17 amino acids. Germline CDR1 and CDR2: SGHTA and FQGNSA. V shed 1 base and J 0 bases; nucleotides not matched to a gene: 4. DNA for the CDR3: TGTGCCAGCAGCTTAGGGACAGGGGCCGCCTCTGGAAACACCATATATTTT. It yields the protein CASSLGTGAASGNTIYF.

This chain joins TRBV5-1 and TRBJ2-5, with no clear D. The length of the CDR3 is 16 residues. Trimming stripped 0 bases from V and 5 bases from J, with 17 bases between. Germline V lookup: CDR1 SGHRS, CDR2 YFSETQ. The CDR3 reads CASSLGAFPFGETQYF. CDR3 bases: TGCGCCAGCAGCTTGGGCGCCTTTCCCTTCGGGGAGACCCAGTACTTC.

V is TRBV7-9 and J is TRBJ1-2, with no clear D. Trimming left V 3 bases short and J 0 bases short, with 11 bases between. Germline CDR1 SEHNR, CDR2 FQNEAQ (reference sequence). This CDR3 region has 15 residues. The DNA of the CDR3 is TGTGCCAGCAGCTTGTCGGGGAGGGCTAACTATGGCTACACCTTC. The encoded protein is CASSLSGRANYGYTF. Looking up the rest from reference TRBV7-9 and TRBJ1-2 gives the full variable domain: DTGVSQNPRHKITKRGQNVTFRCDPISEHNRLYWYRQTLGQGPEFLTYFQNEAQLEKSRLLSDRFSAERPKGSFSTLEIQRTEQGDSAMYLCASSLSGRANYGYTFGSGTRLTVV.

This chain links TRBV7-9 with TRBJ1-4, with 7 bases aligning to TRBD1. After removal of 5 bases from V and 8 bases from J, the junction contained 14 bases not matched to a gene. The CDR3 sequence is 16 residues long. Germline CDR1 and CDR2: SEHNR and FQNEAQ (reference sequence). This CDR3 reads CASSPGVTGFREKLFF. The DNA for the CDR3 is TGTGCCAGCAGCCCGGGGGTGACAGGGTTTCGGGAAAAACTGTTTTTT.

J is TRBJ2-3 and V is TRBV5-6; TRBD2 aligns across 7 bases. The CDR3 extends over 16 amino acids. The ends lost 0 bases at V and 4 bases at J; junction bases unmatched: 8. From germline, CDR1 is SGHDT and CDR2 YYEEEE. The CDR3 DNA is TGTGCCAGCAGCTTGGGGGCCGCGGGAGTGGCAGATACGCAGTATTTT. This sequence encodes CASSLGAAGVADTQYF.

V usage is TRBV19 and J usage is TRBJ2-1; a possible D gene is TRBD1 (6 bases). Trimming pared 3 bases from V and 6 bases from J, leaving 15 bases between. This CDR3 is 15 amino acids long. The germline CDR1 and CDR2 sequences are LNHDA and SQIVND (reference sequence). The CDR3 region has the DNA TGTGCCAGTAGTATTGGGACAACCTTAGGCAATGAGCAGTTCTTC. This translates into CASSIGTTLGNEQFF. Full variable domain (remainder filled in from reference TRBV19 and TRBJ2-1): DGGITQSPKYLFRKEGQNVTLSCEQNLNHDAMYWYRQDPGQGLRLIYYSQIVNDFQKGDIAEGYSVSREKKESFPLTVTSAQKNPTAFYLCASSIGTTLGNEQFFGPGTRLTVL.

In its sample, this clone was seen once. The genes are TRBV24-1 and TRBJ2-5; TRBD2 matches 11 bases. Germline V gene sequence: CDR1 KGHDR, CDR2 SFDVKD. This CDR3 comprises 17 residues. V was clipped by 2 bases and J by 7 bases; unmatched bases: 11. The CDR3 here is CATSDSPRTSGRGTQYF. The CDR3 DNA follows: TGTGCCACCAGTGATTCCCCCCGGACTAGCGGGCGAGGGACCCAGTACTTC.

The J gene is TRBJ2-1, the V gene TRBV2; D unresolved. The CDR3 totals 13 residues. The germline gives CDR1 SNHLY, CDR2 FYNNEI. The V gene lost 4 bases and the J gene lost 13 bases, with 17 bases spanning the gap. The CDR3 spells CASSARVFEYQFF. CDR3 nucleotides: TGTGCCAGCAGTGCCCGGGTTTTCGAGTATCAGTTCTTC.

The CDR3: CASSYREAFF. CDR3 coding DNA: TGTGCCAGCAGTTACCGTGAAGCTTTCTTT. The chain has TRBV6-5 and TRBJ1-1; D is undetermined. CDR1 MNHEY and CDR2 SVGAGI come from the germline V gene. This CDR3 contains 10 residues. V lost 2 bases to trimming and J lost 7 bases, with 2 bases between them.

This chain uses TRBV4-1 with TRBJ1-2, with D unclear. The CDR3 loop spans 13 amino acids. V was trimmed by 0 bases and J by 3 bases, leaving 5 bases between them. Germline V gene sequence: CDR1 MGHRA, CDR2 YSYEKL. The CDR3 DNA reads TGCGCCAGCAGCCAAGAGGGCGACTATGGCTACACCTTC. Amino acids: CASSQEGDYGYTF.

Written as DNA, the CDR3 is TGTGCCACCGGGGGACAGGGGGCGCGTGGAAACACCATATATTTT. It is translated as CATGGQGARGNTIYF. The chain uses TRBV7-7 and TRBJ1-3, with TRBD1 matching over 12 bases. Germline-derived CDR1 and CDR2 are SSHAT and FNYEAQ (reference sequence). The CDR3 runs to 15 residues. V was clipped by 10 bases and J by 3 bases; unmatched bases: 7.

Concerning this clone: Germline and junction disagree at one end, which may indicate a read error. The genes are TRBV27 and TRBJ2-7, with 11 positions matching TRBD1. The CDR3 extends over 13 amino acids. CDR1 and CDR2 from the germline V gene are MNHEY and SMNVEV (reference sequence). Here the CDR3 reads CATSGTGGYEQYF. CDR3 coding DNA: TGTGCCACCAGTGGGACAGGGGGCTACGAGCAGTACTTC.

CDR3 region: CASSWGTGGGNEKLFF. In nucleotides, the CDR3 is TGCGCCAGCAGCTGGGGGACAGGGGGCGGTAATGAAAAACTGTTTTTT. The V gene is TRBV5-1, the J gene TRBJ1-4, with TRBD1 matching 12 bases. J gave up 4 bases and V 3 bases, and 4 bases lay outside the gene matches. Germline assignment: CDR1 SGHRS and CDR2 YFSETQ. The CDR3 contains 16 residues.

The V call is TRBV5-4, the J call TRBJ1-1, with D possibly TRBD1 on 6 matching bases. The CDR3 extends over 16 amino acids. Trimming cost V 1 base and J 0 bases, with 13 bases left between them. CDR1 is SGHNT, CDR2 YYREEE, per germline (reference sequence). CDR3 bases: TGTGCCAGCAGCTTGAGGGGGGGACTCATGAACACTGAAGCTTTCTTT. This translates into CASSLRGGLMNTEAFF. Looking up the rest from reference TRBV5-4 and TRBJ1-1 gives the full variable domain: ETGVTQSPTHLIKTRGQQVTLRCSSQSGHNTVSWYQQALGQGPQFIFQYYREEENGRGNFPPRFSGLQFPNYSSELNVNALELDDSALYLCASSLRGGLMNTEAFFGQGTRLTVV.

The chain is built from TRBV28 and TRBJ1-6, with 7 bases fitting TRBD1. Trimming at V came to 7 bases and at J to 7 bases, leaving 10 bases not matched to a gene. CDR3 length: 15 amino acids. The V gene's germline CDR1 is MDHEN and CDR2 SYDVKM. In DNA, the CDR3 is TGTGCCAGCAACACAGGGGCCGGCTTAAATTCACCCCTCCACTTT. Its translation: CASNTGAGLNSPLHF.

The gene calls are TRBV7-2 and TRBJ2-5, with D possibly being TRBD1 (5 bases). Germline V gene data show CDR1 as SGHTA and CDR2 as FQGNSA. The CDR3 runs to 13 residues. V was trimmed by 5 bases and J by 4 bases, leaving 11 bases between them. The CDR3 reads CASSPRRGETQYF. The CDR3, as DNA: TGTGCCAGCAGCCCCAGAAGGGGAGAGACCCAGTACTTC.

This clone was detected only a few times. The gene calls are TRBV6-5 and TRBJ1-1, with a tentative D call TRBD1 (5 bases). Germline lookup yields CDR1 MNHEY and CDR2 SVGAGI. The CDR3 has 12 amino acids. The germline V and J ends were trimmed by 8 bases and 3 bases, with 10 bases remaining between them. CDR3 loop: CASPTGDTEAFF. For the CDR3, the DNA is TGTGCCAGCCCCACGGGGGACACTGAAGCTTTCTTT.

This chain uses TRBV12-5 with TRBJ2-1; the match to TRBD2 covers 9 bases. V lost 7 bases, J lost 3 bases, and 7 bases stayed unmatched. CDR3 length equals 15 residues. The germline CDR1 and CDR2 sequences are LGHNT and FRNRAP. CDR3 sequence (DNA): TGTGCTAGTGCCGGGGTTAGCGGGAGCTACAATGAGCAGTTCTTC. This sequence encodes CASAGVSGSYNEQFF. The whole variable domain, remainder taken from reference TRBV12-5 and TRBJ2-1, is DARVTQTPRHKVTEMGQEVTMRCQPILGHNTVFWYRQTMMQGLELLAYFRNRAPLDDSGMPKDRFSAEMPDATLATLKIQPSEPRDSAVYFCASAGVSGSYNEQFFGPGTRLTVL.

A few counts support this clone. The genes are TRBV30 and TRBJ1-2; 9 bases line up with TRBD1. The CDR3 is 15 amino acids. Looked up from germline, CDR1 is GTSNPN and CDR2 is SVGIG (reference sequence). The J segment lost 3 bases and the V segment lost 1 base, leaving 6 bases of the junction unmatched. The CDR3 region has the DNA TGTGCCTGGAGTGGCCGACAGGGGGGAGACTATGGCTACACCTTC. Residues: CAWSGRQGGDYGYTF.

V and J are TRBV19 and TRBJ1-1; D unresolved. Germline V gene data show CDR1 as LNHDA and CDR2 as SQIVND (reference sequence). The ends were cut back, 9 bases at V and 4 bases at J, with 18 bases in the middle. CDR3 size: 14 residues. For the CDR3, the DNA is TGTGCCAGCCTTACCGGACGGACTCCCACTGAAGCTTTCTTT. Translation gives CASLTGRTPTEAFF.

This chain connects TRBV12-3 or TRBV12-4 to TRBJ1-2; 7 bases line up with TRBD1. V shed 5 bases and J 7 bases; nucleotides not matched to a gene: 7. This CDR3 spans 13 amino acids. The CDR3 spells CASSPLTGFGYTF. The CDR3 region has the DNA TGTGCCAGCAGTCCACTGACAGGGTTTGGCTACACCTTC.

The chain's CDR3 is CATSPRGGSYEQYF. CDR3 bases: TGTGCCACCAGCCCGAGGGGGGGATCCTACGAGCAGTACTTC. This chain links TRBV24-1 with TRBJ2-7, with a tentative D call TRBD2 (7 bases). V was trimmed by 7 bases and J by 1 base, leaving 13 bases between them. The CDR3 covers 14 residues. Germline CDR1 KGHDR, CDR2 SFDVKD.